The clone carrying this T cell receptor beta chain was observed a handful of times. As an off-target read in a library built for alpha chains, this beta chain has a frequency of little significance. This sample stems from a study of spatial heterogeneity in lung cancer. Study background: A consistent excess of beta-chain over alpha-chain sequences was detected. Raw sequencing reads included, on average, more than eight appearances of each unique TCR and UMI combination.

Every TCR cDNA molecule bore a unique molecular identifier. TCRdb processed the 5' RACE reads anew with MiXCR; each CDR3 protein has one entry. The sample lists about 5,400 distinct CDR3 sequences, roughly 35% occurring once. The CDR3 is 13 residues long. CDR1 and CDR2 (germline): DFQATT, SNEGSKA (reference sequence). The V end lost 3 bases, the J end lost 0 bases, and 3 bases lay between the germline ends. The time point denotes: sample taken at primary tumor resection. Extraction of whole RNA from tumor, nontumor lung or frozen PBMC preceded unsorted sequencing. Samples were obtained from approximately 72 donors, all untreated early-stage non-small cell lung cancer patients.

The source material was PBMCs, sampled at surgery. V usage is TRBV20-1 and J usage is TRBJ1-6; unclear D gene. This clonotype was sampled from a female donor with early-stage non-small cell lung cancer. CDR3 bases: TGCAGTGCTAGGAGCTCCTATAATTCACCCCTCCACTTT. This translates into CSARSSYNSPLHF.